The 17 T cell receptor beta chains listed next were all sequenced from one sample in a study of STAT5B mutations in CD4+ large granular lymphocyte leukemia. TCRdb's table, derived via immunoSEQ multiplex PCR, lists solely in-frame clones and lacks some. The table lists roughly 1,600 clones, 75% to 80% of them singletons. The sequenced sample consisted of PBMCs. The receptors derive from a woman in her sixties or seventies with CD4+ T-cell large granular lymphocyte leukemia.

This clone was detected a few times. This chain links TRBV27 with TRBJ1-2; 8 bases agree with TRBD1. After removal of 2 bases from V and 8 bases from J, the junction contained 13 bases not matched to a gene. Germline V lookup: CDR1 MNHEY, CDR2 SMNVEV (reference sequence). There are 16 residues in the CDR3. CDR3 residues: CASSLGWTGRPEGYTF. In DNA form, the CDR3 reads TGTGCCAGCAGTTTAGGGTGGACAGGGAGGCCAGAAGGCTACACCTTC.

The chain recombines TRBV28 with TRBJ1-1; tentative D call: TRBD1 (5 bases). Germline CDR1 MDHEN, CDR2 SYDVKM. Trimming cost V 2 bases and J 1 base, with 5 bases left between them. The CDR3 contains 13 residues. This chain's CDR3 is CASSLGQNTEAFF. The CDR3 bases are TGTGCCAGCAGTTTAGGACAGAACACTGAAGCTTTCTTT.

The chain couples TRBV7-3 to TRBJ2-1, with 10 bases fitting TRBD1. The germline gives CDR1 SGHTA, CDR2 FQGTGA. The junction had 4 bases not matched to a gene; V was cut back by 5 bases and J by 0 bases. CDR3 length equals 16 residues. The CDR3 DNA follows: TGTGCCAGCAGCCCAAGGGACAGGGGCTCCTACAATGAGCAGTTCTTC. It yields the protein CASSPRDRGSYNEQFF.

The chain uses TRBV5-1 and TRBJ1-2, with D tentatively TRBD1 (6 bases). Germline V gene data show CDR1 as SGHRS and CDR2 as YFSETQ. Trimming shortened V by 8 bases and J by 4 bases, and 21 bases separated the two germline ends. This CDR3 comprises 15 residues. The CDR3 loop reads CARSLGGRGSYGYTF. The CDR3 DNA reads TGCGCCAGGTCCCTCGGAGGGAGGGGGAGCTATGGCTACACCTTC.

The CDR3 nucleotides read TGTGCCAGTAGTCCCGAGTCCGACAGGGGAGATTGGTTCGTCGACCGGACTAATTCACCCCTCCACTTT. Protein sequence: CASSPESDRGDWFVDRTNSPLHF. The J gene is TRBJ1-6, the V gene TRBV19; 8 nucleotides align to TRBD1. Germline V gene data show CDR1 as LNHDA and CDR2 as SQIVND (reference sequence). V trimming: 5 bases; J trimming: 6 bases; junction bases outside the gene matches: 30. The CDR3 has 23 amino acids.

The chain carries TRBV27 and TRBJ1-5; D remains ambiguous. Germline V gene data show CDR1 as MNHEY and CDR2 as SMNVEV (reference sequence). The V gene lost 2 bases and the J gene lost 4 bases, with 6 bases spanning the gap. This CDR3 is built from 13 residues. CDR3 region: CASSLVGNQPQHF. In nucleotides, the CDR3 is TGTGCCAGCAGTTTAGTCGGGAATCAGCCCCAGCATTTT.

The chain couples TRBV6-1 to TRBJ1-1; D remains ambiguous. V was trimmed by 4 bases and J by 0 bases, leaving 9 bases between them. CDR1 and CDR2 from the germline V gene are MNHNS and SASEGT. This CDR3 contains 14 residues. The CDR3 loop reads CASSVGTMNTEAFF. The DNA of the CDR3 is TGTGCCAGCAGTGTGGGCACCATGAACACTGAAGCTTTCTTT.

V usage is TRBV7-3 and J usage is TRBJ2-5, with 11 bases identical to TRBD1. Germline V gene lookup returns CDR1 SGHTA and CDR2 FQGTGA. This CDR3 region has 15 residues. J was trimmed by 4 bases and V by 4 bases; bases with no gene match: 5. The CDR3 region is CASSSSGTGGETQYF. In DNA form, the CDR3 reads TGTGCCAGCAGCTCATCCGGGACAGGGGGAGAGACCCAGTACTTC.

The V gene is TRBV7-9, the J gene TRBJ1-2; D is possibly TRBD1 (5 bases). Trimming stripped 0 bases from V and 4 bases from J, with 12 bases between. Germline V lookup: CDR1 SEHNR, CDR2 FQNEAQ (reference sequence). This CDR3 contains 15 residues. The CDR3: CASSLASGEGYGYTF. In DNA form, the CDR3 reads TGTGCCAGCAGCTTAGCGTCGGGGGAGGGCTATGGCTACACCTTC.

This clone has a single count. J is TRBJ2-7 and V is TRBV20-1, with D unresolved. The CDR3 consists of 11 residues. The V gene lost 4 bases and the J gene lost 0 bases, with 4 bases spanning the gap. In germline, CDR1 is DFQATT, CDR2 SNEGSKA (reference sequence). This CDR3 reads CSATTSYEQYF. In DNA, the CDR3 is TGCAGTGCTACCACCTCCTACGAGCAGTACTTC.

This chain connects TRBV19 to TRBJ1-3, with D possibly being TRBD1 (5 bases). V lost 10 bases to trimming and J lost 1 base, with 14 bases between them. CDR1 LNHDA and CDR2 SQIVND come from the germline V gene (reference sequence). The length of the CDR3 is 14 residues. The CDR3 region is CATLEGSSGNTIYF. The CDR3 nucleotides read TGTGCCACTCTTGAGGGGTCGTCTGGAAACACCATATATTTT.

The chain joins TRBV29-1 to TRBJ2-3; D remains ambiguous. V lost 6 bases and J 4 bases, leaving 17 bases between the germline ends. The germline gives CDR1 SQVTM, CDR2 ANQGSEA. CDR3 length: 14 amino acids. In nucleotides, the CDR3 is TGCAGCGTGGGTTTTGGGCTTGGGGCAGATACGCAGTATTTT. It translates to CSVGFGLGADTQYF.

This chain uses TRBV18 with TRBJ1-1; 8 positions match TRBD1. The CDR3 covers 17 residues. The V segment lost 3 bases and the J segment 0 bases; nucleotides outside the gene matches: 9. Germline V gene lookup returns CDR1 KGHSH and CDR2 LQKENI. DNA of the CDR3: TGTGCCAGCTCACCGTCTACGCAGGGGGCGGTGAACACTGAAGCTTTCTTT. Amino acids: CASSPSTQGAVNTEAFF.

The CDR3 bases are TGTGCCACCACAATAAAGGACAGGGAGGCCAATGGCTACACCTTC. Amino acids: CATTIKDREANGYTF. The chain joins TRBV6-1 to TRBJ1-2; 8 nucleotides match TRBD1. Germline values: CDR1 MNHNS, CDR2 SASEGT. With 10 bases clipped from V and 6 bases from J, the junction kept 16 bases outside the gene matches. The CDR3 is 15 amino acids.

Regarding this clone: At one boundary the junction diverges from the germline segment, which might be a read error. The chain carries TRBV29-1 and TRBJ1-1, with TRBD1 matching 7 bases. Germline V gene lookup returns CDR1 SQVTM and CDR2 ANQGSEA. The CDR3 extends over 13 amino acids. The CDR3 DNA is TGCAGCGTCGGACGACAGGGCATCACTAAAGCTTTCTTT. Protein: CSVGRQGITKAFF.

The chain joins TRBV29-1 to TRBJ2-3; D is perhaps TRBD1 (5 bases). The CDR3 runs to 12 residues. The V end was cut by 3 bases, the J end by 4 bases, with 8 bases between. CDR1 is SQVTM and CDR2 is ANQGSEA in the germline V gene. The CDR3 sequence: CSVDRASDTQYF. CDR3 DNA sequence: TGCAGCGTTGACAGGGCGTCAGATACGCAGTATTTT.

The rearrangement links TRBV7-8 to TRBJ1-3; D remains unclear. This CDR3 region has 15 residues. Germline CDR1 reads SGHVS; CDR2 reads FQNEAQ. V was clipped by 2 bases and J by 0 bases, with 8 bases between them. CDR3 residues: CASSLTRDSGNTIYF. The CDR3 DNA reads TGTGCCAGCAGCTTAACCCGGGACTCTGGAAACACCATATATTTT.